One sample yielded the 18 T cell receptor beta chains listed below, sequenced in a study of OX40 agonist ivuxolimab in advanced cancers. Assay: immunoSEQ multiplex PCR; the TCRdb copy retains only in-frame clones and omits some. In the table there are about 70,000 clones, about 91% of which are singletons. The input for sequencing was CD4+ or CD8+ T cells sorted from blood, taken in a trial of the OX40 agonist ivuxolimab. The source is an adult with an advanced solid tumor such as melanoma, head and neck, liver or kidney cancer.

The chain uses TRBV6-5 and TRBJ1-2; 7 bases are a match to TRBD1. The CDR3 runs 15 residues. Germline lookup yields CDR1 MNHEY and CDR2 SVGAGI. V was clipped by 0 bases and J by 6 bases; unmatched bases: 7. For the CDR3, the DNA is TGTGCCAGCAGTTACTCGACAGGGATAGGAAATGGCTACACCTTC. Its translation: CASSYSTGIGNGYTF.

V is TRBV30 and J is TRBJ2-4; possibly TRBD1 for D (5 bases). Germline-derived CDR1 and CDR2 are GTSNPN and SVGIG (reference sequence). V lost 0 bases and J 2 bases, leaving 11 bases between the germline ends. CDR3 length: 15 amino acids. CDR3 loop: CAWSVGALTKNIQYF. In nucleotides, the CDR3 is TGTGCCTGGAGTGTAGGGGCGCTGACCAAAAACATTCAGTACTTC.

A single count supports this clone. This chain links TRBV6-5 with TRBJ2-3, with 8 bases lining up with TRBD1. Germline V gene lookup returns CDR1 MNHEY and CDR2 SVGAGI. V shed 6 bases and J 0 bases; nucleotides not matched to a gene: 5. CDR3 length: 15 residues. The CDR3 loop reads CASRPQGASTDTQYF. The CDR3 region has the DNA TGTGCCAGCAGACCCCAGGGGGCGAGCACAGATACGCAGTATTTT.

This chain joins TRBV5-5 and TRBJ2-2; maybe TRBD2 (6 bases). The CDR3 extends over 16 amino acids. Germline V gene sequence: CDR1 SGHKS, CDR2 YYEKEE (reference sequence). The germline V and J ends were trimmed by 5 bases and 0 bases, with 14 bases remaining between them. The CDR3 DNA reads as TGTGCCAGCAGGTCCGGGAGTGCGGCGAACACCGGGGAGCTGTTTTTT. This gives the protein CASRSGSAANTGELFF. The whole variable domain, filled in from reference TRBV5-5 and TRBJ2-2, reads DAGVTQSPTHLIKTRGQQVTLRCSPISGHKSVSWYQQVLGQGPQFIFQYYEKEERGRGNFPDRFSARQFPNYSSELNVNALLLGDSALYLCASRSGSAANTGELFFGEGSRLTVL.

The chain combines TRBV19 with TRBJ2-7, with 8 bases that match TRBD1. V shed 8 bases and J 4 bases; nucleotides not matched to a gene: 4. Germline CDR1 LNHDA, CDR2 SQIVND (reference sequence). The length of the CDR3 is 12 residues. The CDR3 region is CASGQGIYEQYF. As DNA, the CDR3 is TGTGCCAGTGGACAGGGTATTTACGAGCAGTACTTC.

The genes are TRBV10-3 and TRBJ1-6; D call uncertain. V was clipped by 4 bases and J by 11 bases, with 12 bases between them. This CDR3 is built from 13 residues. Germline V CDR1 and CDR2: ENHRY, SYGVKD. The CDR3 sequence: CAISGEKQTPLHF. The CDR3 DNA reads TGTGCCATCAGTGGGGAAAAGCAGACACCCCTCCACTTT.

V is TRBV5-1 and J is TRBJ1-4; no clear D gene. The length of the CDR3 is 14 residues. Germline values: CDR1 SGHRS, CDR2 YFSETQ. The V end was cut by 4 bases, the J end by 2 bases, with 9 bases between. CDR3 protein: CASSLTATNEKLFF. CDR3 nucleotides: TGCGCCAGCAGCCTGACTGCCACTAATGAAAAACTGTTTTTT.

J is TRBJ2-5 and V is TRBV2, with 7 bases lining up with TRBD2. V lost 4 bases to trimming and J lost 2 bases; unmatched junction nucleotides: 10. The CDR3 totals 16 residues. CDR1 is SNHLY and CDR2 is FYNNEI in the germline V gene. CDR3 DNA sequence: TGTGCCAGCAGTGCTCAACTAGCGCGGGGGCAAGAGACCCAGTACTTC. As protein: CASSAQLARGQETQYF.

V is TRBV6-5 and J is TRBJ1-5, with TRBD1 matching over 7 bases. The CDR3 runs to 13 residues. Germline V gives CDR1 MNHEY, CDR2 SVGAGI. The V and J ends lost 8 bases and 3 bases, in that order; junction bases with no gene match: 4. DNA of the CDR3: TGTGCCAGCCGCAGGGGGTCCAATCAGCCCCAGCATTTT. Protein: CASRRGSNQPQHF.

The chain has TRBV28 and TRBJ1-2; TRBD1 aligns across 7 bases. The germline V gene has CDR1 MDHEN and CDR2 SYDVKM. The CDR3 totals 13 residues. V lost 8 bases and J lost 2; bases outside the gene matches: 5. In DNA, the CDR3 is TGTGCCAGCCTGACAGGGCCAAACTATGGCTACACCTTC. Its translation: CASLTGPNYGYTF.

The J gene is TRBJ2-2, the V gene TRBV5-4; TRBD2 matches 9 bases. The V gene end was trimmed by 5 bases and the J gene end by 5 bases; junction bases not matched to a gene: 7. CDR1 is SGHNT and CDR2 is YYREEE in the germline V gene (reference sequence). The CDR3 loop spans 15 amino acids. The CDR3 DNA is TGTGCCAGCAGACGTTCTAGCGGGAAAACCGGGGAGCTGTTTTTT. It encodes CASRRSSGKTGELFF.

The V gene is TRBV5-1, the J gene TRBJ1-2, with TRBD1 identical over 11 bases. V trimming: 3 bases; J trimming: 4 bases; junction bases outside the gene matches: 8. The CDR3 length is 16 residues. The germline V gene encodes CDR1 SGHRS and CDR2 YFSETQ. The CDR3 sequence is CASSSGQGAVSYGYTF. In nucleotides, the CDR3 is TGCGCCAGCAGCTCCGGACAGGGGGCAGTTAGCTATGGCTACACCTTC.

V gene TRBV28 combines with J gene TRBJ2-1, with TRBD1 identical over 7 bases. CDR3 length: 14 residues. Germline V CDR1 and CDR2: MDHEN, SYDVKM. With V trimmed by 2 bases and J by 7 bases, 5 bases remained unmatched. Here the CDR3 reads CASSLTQGLNEQFF. CDR3 coding DNA: TGTGCCAGCAGTTTAACACAGGGGTTGAATGAGCAGTTCTTC. Full variable domain (remainder filled in from reference TRBV28 and TRBJ2-1): DVKVTQSSRYLVKRTGEKVFLECVQDMDHENMFWYRQDPGLGLRLIYFSYDVKMKEKGDIPEGYSVSREKKERFSLILESASTNQTSMYLCASSLTQGLNEQFFGPGTRLTVL.

V and J are TRBV7-8 and TRBJ1-5; 7 bases are a match to TRBD1. The CDR3 is made up of 19 amino acids. J lost 3 bases, V lost 1 base, and 15 bases had no gene match. Looked up from germline, CDR1 is SGHVS and CDR2 is FQNEAQ. CDR3 sequence (DNA): TGTGCCAGCAGCTTAGAAACAGGGGCTCCCCTTGGAATCAATCAGCCCCAGCATTTT. Amino acids: CASSLETGAPLGINQPQHF.

The chain joins TRBV5-4 to TRBJ2-1, with 11 bases identical to TRBD2. This CDR3 is 19 amino acids long. With V trimmed by 4 bases and J by 0 bases, 12 bases remained unmatched. The germline CDR1 and CDR2 sequences are SGHNT and YYREEE (reference sequence). The CDR3 is CASSPVGLAGRSSYNEQFF. CDR3 in DNA: TGTGCCAGCAGCCCCGTAGGACTAGCGGGCCGAAGCTCCTACAATGAGCAGTTCTTC. Looking up the rest from reference TRBV5-4 and TRBJ2-1 gives the full variable domain: ETGVTQSPTHLIKTRGQQVTLRCSSQSGHNTVSWYQQALGQGPQFIFQYYREEENGRGNFPPRFSGLQFPNYSSELNVNALELDDSALYLCASSPVGLAGRSSYNEQFFGPGTRLTVL.

The chain links TRBV10-3 to TRBJ2-1, with 7 bases that match TRBD1. V dropped 5 bases and J dropped 5; count of bases not matched to a gene: 18. Per germline, CDR1 ENHRY and CDR2 SYGVKD. The CDR3 is made up of 18 amino acids. The CDR3 is CAISSRMGEGQKNNEQFF. Here the CDR3 DNA reads TGTGCCATCAGTTCACGGATGGGCGAGGGACAGAAAAACAATGAGCAGTTCTTC.

The rearrangement uses TRBV5-1 and TRBJ2-3; 8 positions match TRBD1. The germline gives CDR1 SGHRS, CDR2 YFSETQ. The CDR3 totals 16 residues. With 2 bases clipped from V and 3 bases from J, the junction kept 8 bases outside the gene matches. This CDR3 is CASSFRKDRDTDTQYF. CDR3 sequence (DNA): TGCGCCAGCAGCTTTAGGAAGGACAGGGATACAGATACGCAGTATTTT.

The chain employs TRBV2 and TRBJ2-3; 10 bases agree with TRBD2. Germline lookup yields CDR1 SNHLY and CDR2 FYNNEI. The CDR3 has 16 amino acids. V was pared by 2 bases and J by 5 bases, with 7 bases of the junction left unmatched. The CDR3 DNA reads TGTGCCAGCAGTGAATATCCAGCGGGAGGGAAAGATACGCAGTATTTT. It yields the protein CASSEYPAGGKDTQYF.